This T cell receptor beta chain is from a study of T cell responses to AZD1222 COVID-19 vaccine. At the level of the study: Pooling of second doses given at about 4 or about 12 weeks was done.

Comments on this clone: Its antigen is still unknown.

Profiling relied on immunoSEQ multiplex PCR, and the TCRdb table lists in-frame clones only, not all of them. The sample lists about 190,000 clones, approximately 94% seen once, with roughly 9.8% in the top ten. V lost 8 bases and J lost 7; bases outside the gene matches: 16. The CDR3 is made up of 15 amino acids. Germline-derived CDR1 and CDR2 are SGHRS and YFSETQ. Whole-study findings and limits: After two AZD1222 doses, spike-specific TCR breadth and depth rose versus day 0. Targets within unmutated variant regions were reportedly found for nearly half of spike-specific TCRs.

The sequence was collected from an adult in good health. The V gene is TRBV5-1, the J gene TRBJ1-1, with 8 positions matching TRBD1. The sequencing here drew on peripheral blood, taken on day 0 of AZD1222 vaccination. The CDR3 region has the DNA TGCGCCAGTCGCACTATAGGGACAGGCGGGGATGAAGCTTTCTTT. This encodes CASRTIGTGGDEAFF.